Sequencing of this T cell receptor (beta chain) was carried out in a study of blood T cell repertoires in COVID-19. About the study: Samples of COVID-19 (acute and convalescent) were obtained from the United States, Italy and Spain.

There are 14 residues in the CDR3. Germline V gives CDR1 SGHNT, CDR2 YYREEE (reference sequence). The junction had 6 bases not matched to a gene; V was cut back by 3 bases and J by 8 bases. Generated by immunoSEQ multiplex PCR, the TCRdb table keeps only in-frame clones and is missing some. The repertoire consists of about 54,000 clones, with roughly 88% occurring once and the leading ten covering around 3.5%. Input material: peripheral blood. J is TRBJ1-2 and V is TRBV5-4; 11 bases fit TRBD1. The sequence came from a human donor in a cohort sampled during active COVID-19. CDR3 sequence (DNA): TGTGCCAGCAGCTCGGGACAGGGGGAAAGGGGCTACACCTTC. Amino acid sequence: CASSSGQGERGYTF.